Each of the 15 T cell receptor beta chains below was sequenced from the same sample in a study of blood T cell repertoires in COVID-19. Sequencing was performed with immunoSEQ multiplex PCR; in TCRdb, only in-frame clones are kept and a portion is missing. The sample carries 200,000 to 250,000 clones, 85% recorded once. The specimen was peripheral blood. The receptors originated from a man over 45 with COVID-19, enrolled during active disease.

This clone was observed a handful of times. V and J are TRBV7-9 and TRBJ1-1, with D possibly being TRBD1 (5 bases). The CDR3 spans 11 residues. Trimming removed 5 bases from V and 6 bases from J, with 7 bases in between. Germline values: CDR1 SEHNR, CDR2 FQNEAQ (reference sequence). In DNA, the CDR3 is TGTGCCAGCAGCCCACAGGCTGAAGCTTTCTTT. This gives the protein CASSPQAEAFF.

The chain links TRBV19 to TRBJ2-1; 9 nucleotides align to TRBD2. V was pared by 3 bases and J by 6 bases, with 3 bases of the junction left unmatched. Germline V gene lookup returns CDR1 LNHDA and CDR2 SQIVND (reference sequence). This CDR3 spans 14 amino acids. The CDR3 bases are TGTGCCAGTAGTATCGCGGGGGGGGCCAATGAGCAGTTCTTC. It yields the protein CASSIAGGANEQFF.

The V gene is TRBV5-1, the J gene TRBJ2-2; 15 nucleotides align to TRBD2. CDR1 and CDR2 from the germline V gene are SGHRS and YFSETQ. J gave up 0 bases and V 4 bases, and 1 base lay outside the gene matches. The CDR3 contains 17 residues. In nucleotides, the CDR3 is TGCGCCAGCAGCGGGACTAGCGGGGGGACGAACACCGGGGAGCTGTTTTTT. Translation: CASSGTSGGTNTGELFF.

The chain links TRBV9 to TRBJ2-2; no firm D call. Germline-derived CDR1 and CDR2 are SGDLS and YYNGEE. This CDR3 has 15 amino acids. Trimming pared 0 bases from V and 4 bases from J, leaving 10 bases between. The CDR3 nucleotides are TGTGCCAGCAGCGTAGAAATGCTGCGCACCGGGGAGCTGTTTTTT. Protein product: CASSVEMLRTGELFF.

The chain recombines TRBV2 with TRBJ1-4; 7 bases line up with TRBD1. J gave up 5 bases and V 6 bases, and 9 bases lay outside the gene matches. Germline CDR1 reads SNHLY; CDR2 reads FYNNEI. This CDR3 is 15 amino acids long. CDR3 amino acids: CASRFDGTANEKLFF. The DNA of the CDR3 is TGTGCCAGCAGATTTGACGGGACAGCAAATGAAAAACTGTTTTTT.

The chain has TRBV19 and TRBJ1-5, with 8 bases identical to TRBD1. The length of the CDR3 is 13 residues. The germline gives CDR1 LNHDA, CDR2 SQIVND (reference sequence). V dropped 4 bases and J dropped 7; count of bases not matched to a gene: 3. The CDR3 spells CASSRQGWQPQHF. CDR3 in DNA: TGTGCCAGTAGTAGACAGGGGTGGCAGCCCCAGCATTTT.

The CDR3 loop reads CASSHSSGTGREKLFF. Here the CDR3 DNA reads TGTGCCAGCAGCCATTCATCCGGGACAGGGAGAGAAAAACTGTTTTTT. The chain links TRBV3-1 (or the pseudogene TRBV3-2) to TRBJ1-4; TRBD1 aligns across 9 bases. The germline V gene encodes CDR1 LGHDT and CDR2 YNNKEL (reference sequence). Trimming at V came to 3 bases and at J to 8 bases, leaving 10 bases not matched to a gene. This CDR3 comprises 16 residues.

V usage is TRBV4-2 and J usage is TRBJ2-5; weak D call: TRBD2 (5 bases). There are 14 residues in the CDR3. Germline lookup yields CDR1 LGHNA and CDR2 YNFKEQ. Trimming removed 2 bases at V and 2 bases at J, with 9 bases between. CDR3 nucleotide sequence: TGTGCCAGCAGCCAACTTCTAGCTCAAGAGACCCAGTACTTC. It specifies CASSQLLAQETQYF.

The DNA of the CDR3 is TGTGCCAGTAGTACCCACAGGGACGTCGAGCAGTACTTC. Its translation is CASSTHRDVEQYF. V gene TRBV19 combines with J gene TRBJ2-7; a weak D match, TRBD1 (6 bases). V dropped 4 bases and J dropped 6 bases, with 13 bases sitting between them. Germline-derived CDR1 and CDR2 are LNHDA and SQIVND (reference sequence). The CDR3 totals 13 residues.

The rearrangement links TRBV7-9 to TRBJ2-7; 7 bases line up with TRBD1. With 5 bases clipped from V and 7 bases from J, the junction kept 8 bases outside the gene matches. The CDR3 spans 13 residues. Germline-derived CDR1 and CDR2 are SEHNR and FQNEAQ (reference sequence). The DNA of the CDR3 is TGTGCCAGCAGCCTTGCACAGGGGCGTGAGCAGTACTTC. It encodes CASSLAQGREQYF. The variable domain in full, completed from reference TRBV7-9 and TRBJ2-7, reads DTGVSQNPRHKITKRGQNVTFRCDPISEHNRLYWYRQTLGQGPEFLTYFQNEAQLEKSRLLSDRFSAERPKGSFSTLEIQRTEQGDSAMYLCASSLAQGREQYFGPGTRLTVT.

The chain is built from TRBV6-5 and TRBJ2-3; possible D gene TRBD1, 6 bases. The CDR3 has 14 amino acids. The V end lost 3 bases, the J end lost 3 bases, and 10 bases lay between the germline ends. Germline lookup yields CDR1 MNHEY and CDR2 SVGAGI. CDR3 nucleotide sequence: TGTGCCAGCAGTTATTCAGACAGGACAGATACGCAGTATTTT. It is translated as CASSYSDRTDTQYF.

The V gene is TRBV4-2, the J gene TRBJ1-1; no reliable D call. From germline, CDR1 is LGHNA and CDR2 YNFKEQ. V was pared by 0 bases and J by 3 bases, with 11 bases between. CDR3 length: 15 residues. CDR3 sequence (DNA): TGTGCCAGCAGCCAAGATGGCACTCGGGACACTGAAGCTTTCTTT. Encoded protein: CASSQDGTRDTEAFF.

The chain uses TRBV6-2 or TRBV6-3 and TRBJ1-4, with a weak D call TRBD1 (6 bases). From germline, CDR1 is MNHEY and CDR2 SVGEGT. The CDR3 runs to 15 residues. Trimming pared 4 bases from V and 2 bases from J, leaving 11 bases between. The CDR3: CASSSGGWTNEKLFF. The CDR3 nucleotides read TGTGCCAGCAGTTCGGGGGGCTGGACTAATGAAAAACTGTTTTTT.

CDR3: CASSGELAGGTGTGELFF. CDR3 DNA sequence: TGTGCCAGCAGTGGCGAACTAGCGGGGGGCACGGGCACCGGGGAGCTGTTTTTT. J is TRBJ2-2 and V is TRBV6-1; 12 bases fit TRBD2. The V gene end was trimmed by 4 bases and the J gene end by 4 bases; junction bases not matched to a gene: 10. The CDR3 has 18 amino acids. The germline gives CDR1 MNHNS, CDR2 SASEGT.

The chain joins TRBV9 to TRBJ2-1; D is possibly TRBD1 (7 bases). V was pared by 3 bases and J by 3 bases, with 22 bases between. Germline V CDR1 and CDR2: SGDLS, YYNGEE. This CDR3 spans 18 amino acids. CDR3 protein: CASSGVGLGRDSYNEQFF. The CDR3 DNA is TGTGCCAGCAGCGGGGTGGGACTCGGCCGGGACAGCTACAATGAGCAGTTCTTC.